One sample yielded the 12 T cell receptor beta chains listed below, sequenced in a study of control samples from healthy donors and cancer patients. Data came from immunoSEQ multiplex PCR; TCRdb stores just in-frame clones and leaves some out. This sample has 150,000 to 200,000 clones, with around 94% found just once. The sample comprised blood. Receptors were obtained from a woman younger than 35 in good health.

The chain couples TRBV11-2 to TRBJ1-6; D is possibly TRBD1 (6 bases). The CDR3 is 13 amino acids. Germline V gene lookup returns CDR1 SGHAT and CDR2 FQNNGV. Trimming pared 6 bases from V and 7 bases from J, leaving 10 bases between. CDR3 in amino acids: CASRGTLNSPLHF. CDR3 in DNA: TGTGCCAGCAGGGGGACACTGAATTCACCCCTCCACTTT.

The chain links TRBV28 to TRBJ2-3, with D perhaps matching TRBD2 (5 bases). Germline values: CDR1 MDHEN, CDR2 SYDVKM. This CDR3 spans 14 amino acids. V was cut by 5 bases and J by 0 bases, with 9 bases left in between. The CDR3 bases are TGTGCCAGCAGTGGCGGACTTAGCACAGATACGCAGTATTTT. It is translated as CASSGGLSTDTQYF.

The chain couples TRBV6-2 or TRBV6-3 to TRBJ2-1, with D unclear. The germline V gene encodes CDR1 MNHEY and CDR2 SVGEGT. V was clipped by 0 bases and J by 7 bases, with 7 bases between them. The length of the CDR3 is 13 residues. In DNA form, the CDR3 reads TGTGCCAGCAGTTACTCTCTGATAAATGAGCAGTTCTTC. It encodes CASSYSLINEQFF.

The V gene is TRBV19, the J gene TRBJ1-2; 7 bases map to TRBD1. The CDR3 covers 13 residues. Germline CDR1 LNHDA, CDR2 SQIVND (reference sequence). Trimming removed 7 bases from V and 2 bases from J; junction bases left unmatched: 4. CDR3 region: CASIGQANYGYTF. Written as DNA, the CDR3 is TGTGCCAGTATCGGACAGGCGAACTATGGCTACACCTTC.

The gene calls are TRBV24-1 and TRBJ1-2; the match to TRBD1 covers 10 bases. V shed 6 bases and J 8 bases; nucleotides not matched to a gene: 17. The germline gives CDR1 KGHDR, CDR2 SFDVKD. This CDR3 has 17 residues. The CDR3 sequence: CATSSVGTGEPSKGYTF. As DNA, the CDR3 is TGTGCCACCAGTTCAGTCGGGACAGGGGAACCGTCGAAGGGCTACACCTTC.

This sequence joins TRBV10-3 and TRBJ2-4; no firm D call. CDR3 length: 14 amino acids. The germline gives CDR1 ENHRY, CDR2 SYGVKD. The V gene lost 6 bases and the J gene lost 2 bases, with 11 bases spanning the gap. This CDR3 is CAISSGRPKNIQYF. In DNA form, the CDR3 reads TGTGCCATCAGCTCCGGACGGCCCAAAAACATTCAGTACTTC.

The CDR3 nucleotides read TGTGCCAGCAGTTACCTGGCAGAAAAACTGTTTTTT. Its translation is CASSYLAEKLFF. This chain uses TRBV12-3 or TRBV12-4 with TRBJ1-4; D is ambiguous. Trimming left V 4 bases short and J 8 bases short, with 8 bases between. This CDR3 region has 12 residues.

For the CDR3, the DNA is TGTGCCAGCAGCTTAGGGAAGGGGGCCATCTATGGCTACACCTTC. Its translation: CASSLGKGAIYGYTF. V and J are TRBV13 and TRBJ1-2, with 7 bases identical to TRBD1. V trimming: 0 bases; J trimming: 4 bases; junction bases outside the gene matches: 5. The length of the CDR3 is 15 residues. From germline, CDR1 is PRHDT and CDR2 FYEKMQ (reference sequence).

The CDR3 DNA follows: TGTGCCAGCAGCGGCGGGACAGGGGTTTCTGGCTACACCTTC. Translation gives CASSGGTGVSGYTF. The rearrangement links TRBV3-1 (or the pseudogene TRBV3-2) to TRBJ1-2; 10 nucleotides match TRBD1. CDR1 is LGHDT, CDR2 YNNKEL, per germline (reference sequence). The CDR3 runs to 14 residues. V dropped 5 bases and J dropped 7; count of bases not matched to a gene: 7.

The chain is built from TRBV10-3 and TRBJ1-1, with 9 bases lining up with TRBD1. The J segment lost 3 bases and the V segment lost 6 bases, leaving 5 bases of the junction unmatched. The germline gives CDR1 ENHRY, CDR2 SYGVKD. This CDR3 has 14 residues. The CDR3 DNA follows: TGTGCCATCAGGGACGACAGGGGGGACACTGAAGCTTTCTTT. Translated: CAIRDDRGDTEAFF.

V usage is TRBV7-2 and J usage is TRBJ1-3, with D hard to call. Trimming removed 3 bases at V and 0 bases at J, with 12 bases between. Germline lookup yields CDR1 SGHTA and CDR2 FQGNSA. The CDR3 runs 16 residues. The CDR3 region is CASSLSWTSSGNTIYF. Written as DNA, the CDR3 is TGTGCCAGCAGCTTGAGTTGGACGAGCTCTGGAAACACCATATATTTT.

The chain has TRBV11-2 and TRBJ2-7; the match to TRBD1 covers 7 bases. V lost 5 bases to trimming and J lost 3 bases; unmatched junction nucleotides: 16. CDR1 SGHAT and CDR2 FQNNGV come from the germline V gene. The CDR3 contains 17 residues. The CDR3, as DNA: TGTGCCAGCAGCCTGGGGTCGGGCCGGGACAGAGACTACGAGCAGTACTTC. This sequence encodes CASSLGSGRDRDYEQYF. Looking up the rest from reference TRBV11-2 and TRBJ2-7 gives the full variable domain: EAGVAQSPRYKIIEKRQSVAFWCNPISGHATLYWYQQILGQGPKLLIQFQNNGVVDDSQLPKDRFSAERLKGVDSTLKIQPAKLEDSAVYLCASSLGSGRDRDYEQYFGPGTRLTVT.